This note documents a single TCR beta chain sequence. No antigen is known for it. The data belong to a study of cytomegalovirus exposure and HLA in healthy donors. Study-level points and caveats: Reported findings show TCR beta sequences accurately forecast HLA-A and HLA-B alleles in most subjects. Presence/absence analyses took donor sequencing depth as roughly uniform.

PCR employed 60 Vbeta and 13 Jbeta primers. Sequencing used immunoSEQ multiplex PCR; TCRdb keeps in-frame clones, though not all of them. Of about 160,000 clones listed, 80% to 85% are singletons. Germline V gene lookup returns CDR1 SGHRS and CDR2 YFSETQ. V was clipped by 4 bases and J by 10 bases; unmatched bases: 8. The CDR3 is 15 amino acids. Sample: PBMCs. The TCR originated in a male donor in good health and CMV-seropositive. V and J are TRBV5-1 and TRBJ2-3; 14 bases are a match to TRBD2. CDR3 amino acids: CASSRFRTSGGPQYF. CDR3 in DNA: TGCGCCAGCAGCCGATTCCGGACTAGCGGGGGGCCGCAGTATTTT.